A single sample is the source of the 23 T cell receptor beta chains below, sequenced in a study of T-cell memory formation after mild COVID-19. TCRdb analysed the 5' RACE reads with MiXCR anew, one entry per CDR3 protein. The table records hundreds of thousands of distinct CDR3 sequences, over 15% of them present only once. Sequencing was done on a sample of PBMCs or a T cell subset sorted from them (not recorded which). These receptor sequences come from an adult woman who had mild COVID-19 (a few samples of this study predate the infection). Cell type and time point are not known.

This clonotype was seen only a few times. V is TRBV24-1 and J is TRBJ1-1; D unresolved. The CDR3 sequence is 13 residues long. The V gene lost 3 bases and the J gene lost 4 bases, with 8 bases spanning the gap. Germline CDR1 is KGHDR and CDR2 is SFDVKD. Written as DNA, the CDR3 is TGTGCCACCAGTGATCCGAGGAGCACTGAAGCTTTCTTT. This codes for CATSDPRSTEAFF.

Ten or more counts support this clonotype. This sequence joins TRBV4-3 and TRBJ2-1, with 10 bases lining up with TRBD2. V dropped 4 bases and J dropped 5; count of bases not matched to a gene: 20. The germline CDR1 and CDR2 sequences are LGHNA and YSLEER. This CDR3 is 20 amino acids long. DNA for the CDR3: TGCGCCAGCAGCCGAAGCAGGGGGCGCATGAGCGGGAGGGCCGACAATGAGCAGTTCTTC. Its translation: CASSRSRGRMSGRADNEQFF.

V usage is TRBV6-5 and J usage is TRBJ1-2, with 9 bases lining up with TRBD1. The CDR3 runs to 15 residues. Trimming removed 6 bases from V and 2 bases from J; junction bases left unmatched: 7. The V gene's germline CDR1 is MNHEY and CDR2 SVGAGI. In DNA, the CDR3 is TGTGCCAGCAGCCTGGGACAGGGCTGGAACTATGGCTACACCTTC. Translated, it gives CASSLGQGWNYGYTF.

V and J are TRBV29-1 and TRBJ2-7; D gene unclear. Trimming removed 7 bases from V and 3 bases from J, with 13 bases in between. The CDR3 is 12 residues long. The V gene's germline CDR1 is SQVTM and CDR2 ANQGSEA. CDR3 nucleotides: TGCAGCGCAAGGAACTCTCTCTACGAGCAGTACTTC. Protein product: CSARNSLYEQYF.

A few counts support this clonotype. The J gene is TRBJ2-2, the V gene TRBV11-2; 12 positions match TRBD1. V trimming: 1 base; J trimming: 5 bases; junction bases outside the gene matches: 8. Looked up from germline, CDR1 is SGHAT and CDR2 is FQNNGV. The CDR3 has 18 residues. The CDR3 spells CASSLAPGQGAKTGELFF. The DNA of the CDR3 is TGTGCCAGCAGCTTAGCACCGGGACAGGGGGCAAAGACCGGGGAGCTGTTTTTT.

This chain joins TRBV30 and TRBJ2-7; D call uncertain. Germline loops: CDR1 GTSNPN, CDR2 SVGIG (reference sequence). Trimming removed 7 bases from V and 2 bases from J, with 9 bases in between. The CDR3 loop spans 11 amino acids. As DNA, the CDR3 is TGTGCCTACGCGGCAACCTACGAGCAGTACTTC. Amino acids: CAYAATYEQYF.

For the CDR3, the DNA is TGTGCCATCAGTGTCTGGGGTCACACAGATACGCAGTATTTT. It translates to CAISVWGHTDTQYF. V usage is TRBV10-3 and J usage is TRBJ2-3; D is unresolved. In germline, CDR1 is ENHRY, CDR2 SYGVKD. The germline V and J ends were trimmed by 4 bases and 2 bases, with 10 bases remaining between them. CDR3 length equals 14 residues.

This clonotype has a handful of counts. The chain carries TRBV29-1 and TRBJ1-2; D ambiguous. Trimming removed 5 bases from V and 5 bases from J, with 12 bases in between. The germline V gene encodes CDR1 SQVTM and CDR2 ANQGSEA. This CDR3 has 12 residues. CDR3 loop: CSVWAEPYGYTF. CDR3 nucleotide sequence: TGCAGCGTTTGGGCAGAACCTTATGGCTACACCTTC.

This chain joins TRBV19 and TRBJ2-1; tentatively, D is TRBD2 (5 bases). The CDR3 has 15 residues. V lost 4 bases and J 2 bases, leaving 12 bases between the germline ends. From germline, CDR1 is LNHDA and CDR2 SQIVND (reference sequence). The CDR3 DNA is TGTGCCAGTAGTACCGAACACGGGACCTACAATGAGCAGTTCTTC. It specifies CASSTEHGTYNEQFF.

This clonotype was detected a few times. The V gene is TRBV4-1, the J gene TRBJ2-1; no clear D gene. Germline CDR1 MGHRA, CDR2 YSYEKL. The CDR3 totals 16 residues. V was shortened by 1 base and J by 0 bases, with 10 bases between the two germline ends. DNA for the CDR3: TGCGCCAGCAGCCAAGCCGCGGATAACTCCTACAATGAGCAGTTCTTC. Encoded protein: CASSQAADNSYNEQFF.

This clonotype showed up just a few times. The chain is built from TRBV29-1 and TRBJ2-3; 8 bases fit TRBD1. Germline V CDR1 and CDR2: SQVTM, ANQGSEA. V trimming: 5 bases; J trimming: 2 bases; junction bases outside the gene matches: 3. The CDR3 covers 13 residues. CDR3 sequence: CSVPGQATDTQYF. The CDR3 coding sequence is TGCAGCGTTCCGGGACAGGCCACAGATACGCAGTATTTT.

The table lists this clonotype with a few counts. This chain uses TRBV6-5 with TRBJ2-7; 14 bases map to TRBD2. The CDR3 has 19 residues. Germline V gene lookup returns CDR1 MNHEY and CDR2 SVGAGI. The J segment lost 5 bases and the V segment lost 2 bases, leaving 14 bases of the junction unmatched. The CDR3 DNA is TGTGCCAGCAGTTACCAACCGGGGGGACTAGCGGGAGTTTCCCACGAGCAGTACTTC. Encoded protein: CASSYQPGGLAGVSHEQYF.

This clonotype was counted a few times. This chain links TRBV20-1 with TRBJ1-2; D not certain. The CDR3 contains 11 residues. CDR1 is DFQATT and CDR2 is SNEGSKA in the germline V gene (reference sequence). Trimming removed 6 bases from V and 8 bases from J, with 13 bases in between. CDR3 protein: CSATTYGGYTF. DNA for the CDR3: TGCAGTGCAACAACCTACGGGGGCTACACCTTC.

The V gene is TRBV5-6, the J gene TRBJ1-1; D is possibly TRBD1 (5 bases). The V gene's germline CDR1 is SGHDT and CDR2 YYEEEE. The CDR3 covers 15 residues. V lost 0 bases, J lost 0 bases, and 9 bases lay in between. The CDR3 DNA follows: TGTGCCAGCAGCTTGGTACAGGCCCTGAACACTGAAGCTTTCTTT. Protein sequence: CASSLVQALNTEAFF.

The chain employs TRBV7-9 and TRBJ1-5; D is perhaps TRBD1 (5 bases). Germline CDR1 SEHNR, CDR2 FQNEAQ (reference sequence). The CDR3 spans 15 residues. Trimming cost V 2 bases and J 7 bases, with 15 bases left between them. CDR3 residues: CASSLSSGTTQPQHF. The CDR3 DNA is TGTGCCAGCAGCTTAAGTTCCGGGACCACACAGCCCCAGCATTTT.

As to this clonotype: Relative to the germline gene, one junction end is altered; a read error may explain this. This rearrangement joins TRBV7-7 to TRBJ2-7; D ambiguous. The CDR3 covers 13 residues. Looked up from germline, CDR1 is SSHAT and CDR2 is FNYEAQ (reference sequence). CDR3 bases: TGTGCTAGCAGCCAGGATAGCAGCTCCGAGCAGTACTTC. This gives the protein CASSQDSSSEQYF.

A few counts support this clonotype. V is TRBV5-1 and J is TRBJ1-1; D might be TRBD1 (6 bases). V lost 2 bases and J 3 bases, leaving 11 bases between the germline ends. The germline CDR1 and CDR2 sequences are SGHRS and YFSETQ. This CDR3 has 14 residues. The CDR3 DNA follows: TGCGCCAGCAGCTTCATAGGGGGGGACACTGAAGCTTTCTTT. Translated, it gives CASSFIGGDTEAFF. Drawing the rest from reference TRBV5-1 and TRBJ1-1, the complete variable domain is KAGVTQTPRYLIKTRGQQVTLSCSPISGHRSVSWYQQTPGQGLQFLFEYFSETQRNKGNFPGRFSGRQFSNSRSEMNVSTLELGDSALYLCASSFIGGDTEAFFGQGTRLTVV.

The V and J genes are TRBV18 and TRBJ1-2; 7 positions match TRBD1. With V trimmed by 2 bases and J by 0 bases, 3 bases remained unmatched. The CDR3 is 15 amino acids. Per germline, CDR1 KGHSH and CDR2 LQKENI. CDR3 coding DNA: TGTGCCAGCTCACCATCGGGACAGACTAACTATGGCTACACCTTC. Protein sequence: CASSPSGQTNYGYTF.

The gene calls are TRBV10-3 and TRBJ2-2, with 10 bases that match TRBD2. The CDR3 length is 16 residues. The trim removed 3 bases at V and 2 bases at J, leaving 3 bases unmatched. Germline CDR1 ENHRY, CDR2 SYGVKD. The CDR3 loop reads CAISDWTSGNTGELFF. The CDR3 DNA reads TGTGCCATCAGTGATTGGACTAGCGGTAACACCGGGGAGCTGTTTTTT.

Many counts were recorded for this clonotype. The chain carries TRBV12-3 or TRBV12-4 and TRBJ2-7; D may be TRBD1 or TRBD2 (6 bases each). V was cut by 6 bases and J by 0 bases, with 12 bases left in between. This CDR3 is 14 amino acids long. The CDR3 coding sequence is TGTGCCAGCAGGGAAGGGGGGAGCTCCTACGAGCAGTACTTC. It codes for CASREGGSSYEQYF.

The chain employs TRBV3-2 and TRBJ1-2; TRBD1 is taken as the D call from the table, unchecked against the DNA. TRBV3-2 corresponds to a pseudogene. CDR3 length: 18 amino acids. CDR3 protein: CASSQEVSHGTGGCGYTF. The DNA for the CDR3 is TGTGCCAGCAGCCAAGAAGTATCCCACGGGACAGGGGGCTGTGGCTACACCTTC.

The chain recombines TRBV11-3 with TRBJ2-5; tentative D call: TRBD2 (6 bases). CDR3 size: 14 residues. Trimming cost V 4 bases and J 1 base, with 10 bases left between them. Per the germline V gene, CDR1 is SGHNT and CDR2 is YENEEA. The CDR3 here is CASSYFSGQETQYF. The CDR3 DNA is TGTGCCAGCAGCTACTTTAGCGGCCAAGAGACCCAGTACTTC.

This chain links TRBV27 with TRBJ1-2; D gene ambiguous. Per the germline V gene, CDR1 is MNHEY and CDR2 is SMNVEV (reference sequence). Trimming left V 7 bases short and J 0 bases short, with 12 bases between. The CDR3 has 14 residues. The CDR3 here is CASTSIETNYGYTF. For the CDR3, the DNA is TGTGCCAGCACCTCGATCGAAACTAACTATGGCTACACCTTC.